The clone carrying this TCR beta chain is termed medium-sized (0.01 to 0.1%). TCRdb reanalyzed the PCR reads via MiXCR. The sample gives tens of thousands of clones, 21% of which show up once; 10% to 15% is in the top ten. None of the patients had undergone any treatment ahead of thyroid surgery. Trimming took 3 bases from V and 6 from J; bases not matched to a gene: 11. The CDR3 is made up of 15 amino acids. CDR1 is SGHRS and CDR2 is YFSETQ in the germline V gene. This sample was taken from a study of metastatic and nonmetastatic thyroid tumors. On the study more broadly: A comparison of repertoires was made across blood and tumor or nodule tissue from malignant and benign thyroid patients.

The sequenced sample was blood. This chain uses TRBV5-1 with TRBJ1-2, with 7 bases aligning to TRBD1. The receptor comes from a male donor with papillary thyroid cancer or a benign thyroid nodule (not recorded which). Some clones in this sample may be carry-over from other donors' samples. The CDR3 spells CASSSRQGVVDGYTF. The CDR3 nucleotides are TGCGCCAGCAGCTCGAGGCAGGGGGTAGTCGATGGCTACACCTTC.